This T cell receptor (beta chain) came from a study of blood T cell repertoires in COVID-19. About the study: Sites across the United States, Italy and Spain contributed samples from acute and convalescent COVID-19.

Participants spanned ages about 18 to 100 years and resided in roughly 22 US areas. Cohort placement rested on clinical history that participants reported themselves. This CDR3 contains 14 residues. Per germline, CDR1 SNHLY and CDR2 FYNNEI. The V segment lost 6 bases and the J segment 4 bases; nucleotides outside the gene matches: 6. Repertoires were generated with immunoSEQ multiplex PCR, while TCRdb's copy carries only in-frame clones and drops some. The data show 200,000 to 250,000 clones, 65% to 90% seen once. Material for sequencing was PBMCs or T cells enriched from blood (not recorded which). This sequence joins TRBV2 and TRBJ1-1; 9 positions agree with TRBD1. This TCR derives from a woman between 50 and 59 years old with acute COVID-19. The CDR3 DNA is TGTGCCAGCAGCGAACAGGGGGCGGTCACTGAAGCTTTCTTT. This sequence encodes CASSEQGAVTEAFF. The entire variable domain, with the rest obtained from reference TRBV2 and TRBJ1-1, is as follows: EPEVTQTPSHQVTQMGQEVILRCVPISNHLYFYWYRQILGQKVEFLVSFYNNEISEKSEIFDDQFSVERPDGSNFTLKIRSTKLEDSAMYFCASSEQGAVTEAFFGQGTRLTVV.